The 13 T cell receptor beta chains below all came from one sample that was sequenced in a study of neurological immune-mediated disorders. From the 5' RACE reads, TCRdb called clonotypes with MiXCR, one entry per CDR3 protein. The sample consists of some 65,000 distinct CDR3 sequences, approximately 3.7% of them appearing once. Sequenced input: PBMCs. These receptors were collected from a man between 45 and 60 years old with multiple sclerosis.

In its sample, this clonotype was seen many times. CDR3 in amino acids: CASSLPGNTEAFF. CDR3 in DNA: TGTGCCAGCAGCTTACCAGGGAACACTGAAGCTTTCTTT. V usage is TRBV11-2 and J usage is TRBJ1-1; D remains ambiguous. The CDR3 runs 13 residues. Germline CDR1 SGHAT, CDR2 FQNNGV. The V gene lost 2 bases and the J gene lost 1 base, with 5 bases spanning the gap.

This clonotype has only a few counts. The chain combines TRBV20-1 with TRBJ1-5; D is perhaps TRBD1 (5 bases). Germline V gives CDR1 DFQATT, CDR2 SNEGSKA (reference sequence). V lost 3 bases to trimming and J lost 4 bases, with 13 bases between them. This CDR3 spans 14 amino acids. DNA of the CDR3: TGCAGTGCTAGCATGGGACCTACTAATCAGCCCCAGCATTTT. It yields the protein CSASMGPTNQPQHF.

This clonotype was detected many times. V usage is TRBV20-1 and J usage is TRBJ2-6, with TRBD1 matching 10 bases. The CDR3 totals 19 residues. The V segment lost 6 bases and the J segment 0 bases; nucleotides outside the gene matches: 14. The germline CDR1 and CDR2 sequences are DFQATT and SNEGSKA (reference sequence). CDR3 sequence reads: CSAQSHPGQGFSGANVLTF. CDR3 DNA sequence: TGCAGTGCCCAAAGCCACCCGGGACAGGGGTTCTCTGGGGCCAACGTCCTGACTTTC.

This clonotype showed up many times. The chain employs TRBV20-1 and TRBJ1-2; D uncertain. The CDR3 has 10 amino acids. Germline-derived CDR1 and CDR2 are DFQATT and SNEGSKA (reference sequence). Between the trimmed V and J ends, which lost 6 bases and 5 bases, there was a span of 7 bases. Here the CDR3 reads CSATGYGYTF. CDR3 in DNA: TGCAGTGCAACCGGGTATGGCTACACCTTC.

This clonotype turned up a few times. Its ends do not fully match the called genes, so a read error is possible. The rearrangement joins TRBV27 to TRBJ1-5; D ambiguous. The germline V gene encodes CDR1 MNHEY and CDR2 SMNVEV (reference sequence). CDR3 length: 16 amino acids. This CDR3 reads CASSSGIGYSNQPQNF. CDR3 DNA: TGTGCCAGCAGTTCAGGTATAGGGTATAGCAATCAGCCCCAGAATTTT.

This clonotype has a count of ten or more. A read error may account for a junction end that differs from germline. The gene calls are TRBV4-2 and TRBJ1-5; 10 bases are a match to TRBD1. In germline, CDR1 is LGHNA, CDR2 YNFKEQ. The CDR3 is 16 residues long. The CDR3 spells CASSQAGQGDHQPQNF. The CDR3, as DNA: TGTGCCAGCAGCCAAGCCGGACAGGGGGACCATCAGCCCCAGAATTTT.

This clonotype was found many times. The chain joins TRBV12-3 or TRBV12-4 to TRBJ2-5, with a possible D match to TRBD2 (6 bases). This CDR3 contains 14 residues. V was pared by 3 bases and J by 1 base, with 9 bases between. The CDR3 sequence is CASSLRAGQETQYF. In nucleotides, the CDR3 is TGTGCCAGCAGTTTGAGAGCGGGCCAAGAGACCCAGTACTTC.

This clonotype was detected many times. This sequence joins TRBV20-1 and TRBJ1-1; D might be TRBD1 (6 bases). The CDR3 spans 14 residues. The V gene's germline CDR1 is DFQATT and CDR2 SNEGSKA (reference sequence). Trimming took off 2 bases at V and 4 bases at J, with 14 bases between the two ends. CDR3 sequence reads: CSARRGGGSTEAFF. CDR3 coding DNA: TGCAGTGCTAGAAGAGGGGGGGGGAGCACTGAAGCTTTCTTT.

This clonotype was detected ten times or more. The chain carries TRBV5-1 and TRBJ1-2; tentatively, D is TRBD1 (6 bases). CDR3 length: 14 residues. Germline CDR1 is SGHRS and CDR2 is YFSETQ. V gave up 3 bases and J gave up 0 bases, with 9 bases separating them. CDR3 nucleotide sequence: TGCGCCAGCAGCTCACAGGGAGCTAACTATGGCTACACCTTC. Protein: CASSSQGANYGYTF.

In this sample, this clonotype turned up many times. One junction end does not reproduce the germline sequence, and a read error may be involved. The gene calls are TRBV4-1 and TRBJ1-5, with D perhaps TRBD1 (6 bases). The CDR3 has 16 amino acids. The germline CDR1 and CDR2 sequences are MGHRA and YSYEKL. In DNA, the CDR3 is TGCGCCAGCAGCCGAGCAGGGGCTTATAGCAATCAGCCCCAGAATTTT. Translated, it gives CASSRAGAYSNQPQNF.

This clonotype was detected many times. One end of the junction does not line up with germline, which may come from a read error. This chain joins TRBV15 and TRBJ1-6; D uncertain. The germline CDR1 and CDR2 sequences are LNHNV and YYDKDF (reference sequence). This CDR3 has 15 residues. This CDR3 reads CATSRDYQMNSPLNF. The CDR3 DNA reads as TGTGCCACCAGCAGAGATTACCAGATGAATTCACCCCTCAACTTT.

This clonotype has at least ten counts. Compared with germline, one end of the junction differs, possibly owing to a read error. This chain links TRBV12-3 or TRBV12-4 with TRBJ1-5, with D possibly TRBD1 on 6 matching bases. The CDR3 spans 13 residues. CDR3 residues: CASSQGYSQPQNF. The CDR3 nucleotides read TGTGCCAGCAGTCAGGGGTATAGTCAGCCCCAGAATTTT.

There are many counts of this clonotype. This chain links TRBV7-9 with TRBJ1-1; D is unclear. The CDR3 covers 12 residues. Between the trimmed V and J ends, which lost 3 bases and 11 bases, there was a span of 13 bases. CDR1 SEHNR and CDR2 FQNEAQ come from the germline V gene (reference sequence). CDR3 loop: CASSFSSGLAFF. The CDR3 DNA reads TGTGCCAGCAGCTTCTCGTCAGGTTTGGCTTTCTTT. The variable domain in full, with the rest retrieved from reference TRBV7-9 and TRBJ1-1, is DTGVSQNPRHKITKRGQNVTFRCDPISEHNRLYWYRQTLGQGPEFLTYFQNEAQLEKSRLLSDRFSAERPKGSFSTLEIQRTEQGDSAMYLCASSFSSGLAFFGQGTRLTVV.